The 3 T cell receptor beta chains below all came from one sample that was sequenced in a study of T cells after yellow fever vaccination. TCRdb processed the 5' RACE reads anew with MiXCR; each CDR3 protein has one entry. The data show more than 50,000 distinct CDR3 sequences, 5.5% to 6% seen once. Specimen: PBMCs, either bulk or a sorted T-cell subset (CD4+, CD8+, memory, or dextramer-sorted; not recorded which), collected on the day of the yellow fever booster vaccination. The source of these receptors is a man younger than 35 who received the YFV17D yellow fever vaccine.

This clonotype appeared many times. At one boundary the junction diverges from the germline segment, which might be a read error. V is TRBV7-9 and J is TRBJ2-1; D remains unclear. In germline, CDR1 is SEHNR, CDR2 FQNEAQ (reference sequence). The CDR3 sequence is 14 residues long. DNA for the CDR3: TGTGCCAGCAGCCCCTGGTCCTCCAACAATGAGCAGTTCTTC. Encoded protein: CASSPWSSNNEQFF.

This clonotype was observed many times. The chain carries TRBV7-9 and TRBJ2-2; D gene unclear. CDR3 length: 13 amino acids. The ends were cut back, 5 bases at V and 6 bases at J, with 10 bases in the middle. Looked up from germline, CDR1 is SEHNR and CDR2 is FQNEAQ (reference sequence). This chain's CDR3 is CASSPRMAGELFF. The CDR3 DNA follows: TGTGCCAGCAGCCCTAGAATGGCCGGGGAGCTGTTTTTT.

In DNA, the CDR3 is TGTGCCAGTAGTAAAGACAGGGGACCGGTCTATGGCTACACCTTC. It codes for CASSKDRGPVYGYTF. This chain joins TRBV19 and TRBJ1-2; TRBD1 matches at 8 bases. The germline V gene encodes CDR1 LNHDA and CDR2 SQIVND (reference sequence). CDR3 size: 15 residues. Losses at the gene ends were 4 bases for V and 4 bases for J; bases not matched to a gene: 8.